One sample yielded the 21 T cell receptor beta chains listed below, sequenced in a study of T cells in Graves' hyperthyroidism and ophthalmopathy. The source material, RNA transcripts, was used to amplify TCR beta CDR3 regions. The TCR CDR3 first-round RT-PCR relied on the HTBI primer set. TCRdb re-called the multiplex PCR reads with MiXCR, one entry per CDR3 protein. The sample has around 100,000 distinct CDR3 sequences, roughly 50% seen once. Sequencing was done on a sample of blood. The receptors were sampled from a man in his forties with Graves' hyperthyroidism.

There are many counts of this clonotype. V is TRBV5-8 and J is TRBJ2-1; TRBD2 agrees at 11 bases. The CDR3 sequence is 15 residues long. The ends lost 1 base at V and 4 bases at J; junction bases unmatched: 1. CDR1 and CDR2 (germline): SGHTS, YDEGEE. CDR3 residues: CASSLWTSGYNEQFF. The DNA for the CDR3 is TGTGCCAGCAGCTTGTGGACTAGCGGGTACAATGAGCAGTTCTTC. Looking up the rest from reference TRBV5-8 and TRBJ2-1 gives the full variable domain: EAGVTQSPTHLIKTRGQQATLRCSPISGHTSVYWYQQALGLGLQFLLWYDEGEERNRGNFPPRFSGRQFPNYSSELNVNALELEDSALYLCASSLWTSGYNEQFFGPGTRLTVL.

Ten or more counts support this clonotype. The rearrangement joins TRBV5-1 to TRBJ2-7; unclear D gene. V gave up 6 bases and J gave up 5 bases, with 21 bases separating them. The CDR3 consists of 15 residues. Germline assignment: CDR1 SGHRS and CDR2 YFSETQ. As DNA, the CDR3 is TGCGCCAGCACCCTCGGAATGAGTAGGTCCCACGAGCAGTACTTC. Translating it yields CASTLGMSRSHEQYF.

This clonotype was observed many times. V is TRBV7-8 and J is TRBJ2-7; D ambiguous. Deletions cut 5 bases from V and 4 bases from J, with 6 bases between. This CDR3 region has 11 residues. CDR1 SGHVS and CDR2 FQNEAQ come from the germline V gene. The CDR3 nucleotides are TGTGCCAGCAGCGAAGGATACGAGCAGTACTTC. Amino acid sequence: CASSEGYEQYF.

Turning to this clonotype: One end of the junction does not line up with germline, which may come from a read error. The chain uses TRBV10-2 and TRBJ1-1; D not resolved. Germline V gene lookup returns CDR1 WSHSY and CDR2 SAAADI. The CDR3 totals 12 residues. DNA for the CDR3: TGTGCCAGCTCACCCGGTCAGTTGGGCGCTTTCTTT. Its protein product is CASSPGQLGAFF.

The genes are TRBV6-1 and TRBJ2-6; either TRBD1 or TRBD2 may supply D (5 bases each). This CDR3 comprises 16 residues. V was pared by 10 bases and J by 0 bases, with 16 bases between. CDR1 is MNHNS and CDR2 is SASEGT in the germline V gene. CDR3 sequence reads: CAITPGRNSGANVLTF. CDR3 in DNA: TGTGCCATCACTCCGGGACGAAACTCTGGGGCCAACGTCCTGACTTTC.

The table lists this clonotype with many counts. V gene TRBV20-1 combines with J gene TRBJ1-5; D ambiguous. Trimming shortened V by 3 bases and J by 4 bases, and 7 bases separated the two germline ends. In germline, CDR1 is DFQATT, CDR2 SNEGSKA (reference sequence). CDR3 length: 12 amino acids. Here the CDR3 reads CSARERNQPQHF. CDR3 sequence (DNA): TGCAGTGCTAGGGAGCGTAATCAGCCCCAGCATTTT.

In its sample, this clonotype was seen many times. This sequence joins TRBV14 and TRBJ2-3, with 7 bases that match TRBD1. After removal of 5 bases from V and 8 bases from J, the junction contained 4 bases not matched to a gene. CDR3 size: 12 residues. Germline CDR1 is SGHDN and CDR2 is FVKESK. CDR3 region: CASSRGLGTQYF. The CDR3 nucleotides read TGTGCCAGCAGCAGGGGGCTCGGTACGCAGTATTTT.

As regards this clonotype: Since no conserved phenylalanine or tryptophan closes the CDR3, a read error is the likely cause. DNA of the CDR3: TGTGCCAGCAGCCGCGGACAGGGGGCAGACTCACCCCTCCACTCC. This translates into CASSRGQGADSPLHS. The rearrangement links TRBV14 to TRBJ1-6, with 11 bases identical to TRBD1. Germline assignment: CDR1 SGHDN and CDR2 FVKESK. V shed 4 bases, J shed 10 bases, and the junction held 6 bases outside the gene matches. The CDR3 runs 15 residues.

This sequence joins TRBV14 and TRBJ2-7; 12 positions agree with TRBD2. The CDR3 loop spans 17 amino acids. The V gene end was trimmed by 2 bases and the J gene end by 3 bases; junction bases not matched to a gene: 8. Germline CDR1 and CDR2: SGHDN and FVKESK. CDR3 DNA sequence: TGTGCCAGCAGCCAACCGGGGACTAGCGGGTGGTACTACGAGCAGTACTTC. As protein: CASSQPGTSGWYYEQYF.

This chain uses TRBV5-1 with TRBJ2-7; 8 bases match TRBD2. The length of the CDR3 is 14 residues. V lost 4 bases and J lost 5; bases outside the gene matches: 8. In germline, CDR1 is SGHRS, CDR2 YFSETQ. CDR3 amino acids: CASSPGGVRDEQYF. The CDR3 region has the DNA TGCGCCAGCAGCCCGGGGGGGGTCCGCGACGAGCAGTACTTC.

This clonotype was seen at least ten times. The chain couples TRBV10-3 to TRBJ2-7, with TRBD1 identical over 8 bases. From germline, CDR1 is ENHRY and CDR2 SYGVKD. The CDR3 totals 14 residues. V lost 5 bases and J lost 6; bases outside the gene matches: 9. In DNA form, the CDR3 reads TGTGCCATCAGTCCCCTGGACAGGGTAGCCGAGCAGTACTTC. It codes for CAISPLDRVAEQYF.

This clonotype came up many times. The J gene is TRBJ2-1, the V gene TRBV7-8, with 9 bases aligning to TRBD1. The CDR3 consists of 13 residues. V was clipped by 5 bases and J by 10 bases; unmatched bases: 6. The germline CDR1 and CDR2 sequences are SGHVS and FQNEAQ. This CDR3 reads CASSRDRAGEQFF. The CDR3 DNA reads as TGTGCCAGCAGCCGGGACAGGGCTGGCGAGCAGTTCTTC.

The DNA of the CDR3 is TGTGCCATCAGACCGGGACTAGCGGGAGGATATTACAATGAGCAGTTCTTC. Translated, it gives CAIRPGLAGGYYNEQFF. The rearrangement uses TRBV10-3 and TRBJ2-1; TRBD2 matches 15 bases. V lost 6 bases and J lost 4; bases outside the gene matches: 7. In germline, CDR1 is ENHRY, CDR2 SYGVKD. The CDR3 consists of 17 residues.

This clonotype was seen a few times. The J gene is TRBJ2-7, the V gene TRBV28, with D hard to call. This CDR3 region has 13 residues. Germline CDR1 and CDR2: MDHEN and SYDVKM. The germline V and J ends were trimmed by 2 bases and 3 bases, with 8 bases remaining between them. The CDR3 here is CASSLNIDYEQYF. CDR3 sequence (DNA): TGTGCCAGCAGTTTAAATATCGACTACGAGCAGTACTTC.

The chain couples TRBV15 to TRBJ1-1; no definite D call. The CDR3 runs to 12 residues. Germline CDR1 LNHNV, CDR2 YYDKDF (reference sequence). V was trimmed by 5 bases and J by 5 bases, leaving 9 bases between them. The CDR3 DNA reads as TGTGCCACCAGCCTTCTGGGGACTGAAGCTTTCTTT. Translation: CATSLLGTEAFF.

This chain joins TRBV9 and TRBJ2-1; 7 bases match TRBD2. Germline V CDR1 and CDR2: SGDLS, YYNGEE. This CDR3 spans 15 amino acids. J lost 6 bases, V lost 0 bases, and 6 bases had no gene match. In DNA, the CDR3 is TGTGCCAGCAGCGTAGAGGCGGGAGCGGTCAATGAGCAGTTCTTC. It yields the protein CASSVEAGAVNEQFF.

The V call is TRBV24-1, the J call TRBJ2-3; 8 bases agree with TRBD2. The ends lost 10 bases at V and 4 bases at J; junction bases unmatched: 9. The CDR3 spans 14 residues. Germline V gives CDR1 KGHDR, CDR2 SFDVKD. CDR3 sequence: CATSAGVWADTQYF. CDR3 in DNA: TGTGCCACTTCAGCGGGAGTATGGGCAGATACGCAGTATTTT.

In DNA form, the CDR3 reads TGTGCCAGCAGTGACATGGTGGAGACCCAGTACTTC. Amino acid sequence: CASSDMVETQYF. The chain carries TRBV6-1 and TRBJ2-5; D not certain. The germline V gene encodes CDR1 MNHNS and CDR2 SASEGT. Trimming removed 3 bases from V and 5 bases from J, with 7 bases in between. This CDR3 is 12 amino acids long.

The sample holds many counts of this clonotype. The chain carries TRBV7-8 and TRBJ1-6; D remains unclear. Germline CDR1 is SGHVS and CDR2 is FQNEAQ. Trimming cost V 4 bases and J 5 bases, with 9 bases left between them. The CDR3 runs to 14 residues. CDR3 sequence: CASSSPPHNSPLHF. The CDR3, as DNA: TGTGCCAGCAGCTCTCCACCCCATAATTCACCCCTCCACTTT.

Turning to this clonotype: Possible read error: a much larger clone is one base away. The J gene is TRBJ2-3, the V gene TRBV12-3 or TRBV12-4; TRBD2 is a possible D gene (7 bases). The CDR3 spans 16 residues. Trimming removed 2 bases at V and 3 bases at J, with 15 bases between. CDR3 sequence reads: CASSLQGRGRTDTQYF. The DNA of the CDR3 is TGTGCCAGCAGTTTACAGGGGAGGGGGAGGACAGATACGCAGTATTTT.

The chain has TRBV9 and TRBJ2-6; the D is unclear. Germline assignment: CDR1 SGDLS and CDR2 YYNGEE. This CDR3 contains 15 residues. V lost 2 bases to trimming and J lost 4 bases, with 10 bases between them. The CDR3, as DNA: TGTGCCAGCAGCGTTTCGGTTAGCGGGGCCAACGTCCTGACTTTC. Translated, it gives CASSVSVSGANVLTF.